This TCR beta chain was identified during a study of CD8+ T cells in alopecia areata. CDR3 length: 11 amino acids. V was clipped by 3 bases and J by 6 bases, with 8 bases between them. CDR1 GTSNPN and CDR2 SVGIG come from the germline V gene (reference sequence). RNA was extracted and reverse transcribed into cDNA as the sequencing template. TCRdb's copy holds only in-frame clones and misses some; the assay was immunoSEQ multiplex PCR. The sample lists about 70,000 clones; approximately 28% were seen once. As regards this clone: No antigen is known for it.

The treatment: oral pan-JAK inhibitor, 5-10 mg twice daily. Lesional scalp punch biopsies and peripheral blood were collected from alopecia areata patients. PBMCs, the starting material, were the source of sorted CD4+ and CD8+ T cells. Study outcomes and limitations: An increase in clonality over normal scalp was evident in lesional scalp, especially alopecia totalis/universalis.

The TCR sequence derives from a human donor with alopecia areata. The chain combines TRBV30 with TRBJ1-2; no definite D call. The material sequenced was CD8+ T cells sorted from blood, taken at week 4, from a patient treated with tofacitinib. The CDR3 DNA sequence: TGTGCCTGGAGGAGCGGGCATGGCTACACCTTC. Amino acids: CAWRSGHGYTF.